This TCR beta chain was retrieved from a study of control samples from healthy donors and cancer patients. Produced via immunoSEQ multiplex PCR; TCRdb's table is partial and in-frame only. Of 150,000 or so clones detected, about 94% appear once; the ten largest clones hold around 5.4%. The sequenced material came from blood. The receptor's source is a man between 35 and 55 years old in good health.

This CDR3 is CASSFEGSSYNEQFF. CDR3 nucleotides: TGTGCCAGCAGCTTCGAGGGGAGCTCCTACAATGAGCAGTTCTTC. The J gene is TRBJ2-1, the V gene TRBV7-2, with D possibly called TRBD1 or TRBD2 (5 bases each). The CDR3 is 15 amino acids. Trimming pared 3 bases from V and 0 bases from J, leaving 9 bases between. CDR1 and CDR2 from the germline V gene are SGHTA and FQGNSA.